This T cell receptor beta chain was found in a study of early T cells in non-severe SARS-CoV-2 infection. Per the germline V gene, CDR1 is DFQATT and CDR2 is SNEGSKA (reference sequence). Trimming stripped 0 bases from V and 4 bases from J, with 25 bases between. CDR3 length equals 19 residues. TCRdb re-derived calls from the 5' RACE reads in MiXCR, one entry per CDR3 protein. The data show 40,000 to 45,000 distinct CDR3 sequences, about 6.5% seen once. At least ten counts were recorded for this clonotype. The starting material was whole blood, obtained at baseline. The chain couples TRBV20-1 to TRBJ2-1, with TRBD2 as a possible D gene (5 bases). The sequence was obtained from an adult who was a healthcare worker with PCR-confirmed SARS-CoV-2 infection or an uninfected control (not recorded which). Here the CDR3 reads CSARDLVGSRVVGYNEQFF. CDR3 nucleotides: TGCAGTGCTAGAGATCTCGTGGGGAGTCGAGTGGTAGGTTACAATGAGCAGTTCTTC.